This T cell receptor beta chain came from a study of blood T cell repertoires in COVID-19. Study as a whole: Nucleic acid was either cDNA or gDNA, and it came from T cells, B-cell-depleted T cells, or PBMCs.

Assay used: immunoSEQ multiplex PCR; TCRdb lists only in-frame clones, some missing. Of 61,000 or so clones in the sample, around 80% were seen once. The CDR3 is made up of 12 amino acids. V was cut by 3 bases and J by 7 bases, with 6 bases left in between. Sequenced material: peripheral blood. The clonotype originates from a woman in her sixties or seventies with acute or convalescent COVID-19. V gene TRBV12-3 or TRBV12-4 combines with J gene TRBJ2-2, with D uncertain. The CDR3 loop is CASSFASGELFF. The CDR3 bases are TGTGCCAGCAGTTTCGCTAGCGGGGAGCTGTTTTTT.